The present T cell receptor beta chain was sequenced within a study of CD8 T cells in Susac syndrome (dated by TCRdb to the late 2010s). In terms of the full investigation: The study used repertoire sequencing to test whether antigen drove CD8+ T cell activation and differentiation in Susac syndrome. The clonality of the CD8+ T cell repertoire was compared across around twelve healthy donors, about 14 Susac syndrome patients and 15 multiple sclerosis patients.

From V the trimming removes 6 bases and from J it removes 4 bases, while the gene matches leave 4 bases of the junction unaccounted for. CDR1 is given as MNHEY and CDR2 as SVGAGI, both from the germline V gene. The CDR3 goes from the cysteine to the phenylalanine over 15 residues. Only CDR3 DNA remains: 45 bases, in frame from the first base. High-throughput TCR beta sequencing profiled peripheral blood CD8+ and CD4+ T cells from healthy donors, Susac syndrome patients and multiple sclerosis patients. Multiple sclerosis controls were treatment-naive patients with stable or active relapsing-remitting disease fulfilling revised McDonald criteria. CD8+ TEMRA cells were enriched by FACS, while bulk CD8+ and CD4+ T cells were purified by magnetic negative isolation. Blood was collected in EDTA tubes and processed within 24 hours, with PBMCs isolated through density gradient centrifugation. PBMCs intended for TCR sequencing were frozen in liquid nitrogen and were later thawed in a 37 degrees C water bath. Purity of sorted or isolated CD4+, CD8+ and CD8+ TEMRA cells was at least 90%.

This clonotype has a single count. The antigen this receptor binds is unknown. Base qualities are not at hand, and no much larger clone is one base apart. A lone read offers only weak evidence. Results and caveats for the whole study, not just this receptor: The number of individuals in the TCR sequencing and HLA analysis was acknowledged as relatively small.

RNA was extracted with the RNeasy kit and roughly 0.45 to 1 ug was reverse transcribed using random hexamers. TCR beta CDR3 regions were amplified with the immunoSEQ multiplex PCR assay covering 54 Vbeta and 13 Jbeta segments. PCR amplification bias was corrected by using a synthetic template baseline for primer optimization and computational correction. The paper's data handling went like this. Only productive sequences were kept, with reads annotated to V, D and J genes according to IMGT and analyzed in immunoSEQ Analyzer. Clonality was computed as one minus Shannon entropy normalized by log2 of the number of productive unique sequences. For each patient and control, public and private clones were evaluated among the 100 most prevalent clones. A clone was defined as Susac-specific if it was absent from the healthy and MS cohorts, from 1052 published viral clones and from other ImmuneACCESS disease sequences. TCRdb's own reprocessing of the public reads used fastp at Q25 and MiXCR and kept productive beta chains. CDR3 protein duplicates are merged, each entry listing the most common genes and DNA. TCRdb, not the authors, supplied the V and J calls. This sample has under 200,000 distinct CDR3 sequences in its table, and approximately 96% of those were observed once. The top ten clonotypes cover 0.15% to 0.2% of the sample.

The TCR was taken from a human donor with multiple sclerosis. The sequence joins TRBV6-5 to TRBJ2-3; 13 bases in the junction line up with TRBD2. What was sequenced was CD8+ T cells from PBMCs. This receptor has the CDR3 CASRPTSGGPDTQYF. The sequence in DNA is TGTGCCAGCAGGCCGACTAGCGGGGGGCCAGATACGCAGTATTTT.